The rows below give T cell receptor beta chains drawn from one sample of a study of blood T cell repertoires in COVID-19. TCRdb keeps only in-frame clones here, not all; method: immunoSEQ multiplex PCR. Among approximately 25,000 clones listed, 75% to 90% were seen once. The sample comprised peripheral blood. Every receptor here comes from a woman in her 70s with COVID-19, enrolled during active disease. The CDR3 runs from the conserved cysteine through the conserved F or W. D genes are given only for firm matches. Clone size appears in some rows only: once, few, many, or a class for an expanded clone.

D	size	V	J	DNA	CDR3
TRBD1	.	TRBV25-1	TRBJ1-2	TGTGCCAGCAGACAGGGGGCGGAAGGCTACACCTTC	CASRQGAEGYTF
.	.	TRBV19	TRBJ2-5	TGTGCCAGTATTAAGCGGGTAGCAAAGAGGCAAGAGACCCAGTACTTC	CASIKRVAKRQETQYF
TRBD1	.	TRBV3-1/TRBV3-2	TRBJ1-6	TGTGCCAGCAGCCAAGGACAGGGGTTTAATTCACCCCTCCACTTT	CASSQGQGFNSPLHF
.	.	TRBV9	TRBJ1-5	TGTGCCAGCAGCCCACAGGAGGGGTTCGGTCAGCCCCAGCATTTT	CASSPQEGFGQPQHF
.	few	TRBV6-5	TRBJ1-2	TGTGCCAGCAGTCTCCGGAGCTTAGCCTATGGCTACACCTTC	CASSLRSLAYGYTF
.	.	TRBV7-9	TRBJ1-5	TGTGCCAGCAGCTCGGACACCAATCAGCCCCAGCATTTT	CASSSDTNQPQHF
TRBD1	.	TRBV19	TRBJ1-2	TGTGCCAGTACCCCCTCGGACAGGGGGCTAGAACATGGCTACACCTTC	CASTPSDRGLEHGYTF
.	.	TRBV15	TRBJ1-5	TGTGCCACCAGCAGAGATAAAGCAGGGAATAGCAATCAGCCCCAGCATTTT	CATSRDKAGNSNQPQHF
TRBD2	.	TRBV29-1	TRBJ2-1	TGCAGCGTCTCATTAGCGGGAGGCGGGGATGAGCAGTTCTTC	CSVSLAGGGDEQFF
.	once	TRBV11-2	TRBJ2-1	TGTGCCAGCAGGATACCAGGGACTGGACACAATGAGCAGTTCTTC	CASRIPGTGHNEQFF
.	.	TRBV5-1	TRBJ2-1	TGCGCCAGCAGCTTGTCGCGGGCGGGTTACAATGAGCAGTTCTTC	CASSLSRAGYNEQFF
.	once	TRBV6-4	TRBJ1-1	TGTGCCAGCAGTCCTTCCCCAGGGAACACTGAAGCTTTCTTT	CASSPSPGNTEAFF
TRBD1	few	TRBV27	TRBJ1-2	TGTGCCAGCAGTTCGACCACGGACAGGGGCTATGATGGCTACACCTTC	CASSSTTDRGYDGYTF
.	.	TRBV7-8	TRBJ2-5	TGTGCCAGCAGCTTATCTCGGTTTTGGTCAGGGGAAGAGACCCAGTACTTC	CASSLSRFWSGEETQYF
.	.	TRBV19	TRBJ1-4	TGTGCCAGTAGTATAACGGCAACTAATGAAAAACTGTTTTTT	CASSITATNEKLFF
TRBD2	.	TRBV7-8	TRBJ2-3	TGTGCCAGCAGCTTAGATAGCCTAGCGGCCACAGATACGCAGTATTTT	CASSLDSLAATDTQYF
.	.	TRBV19	TRBJ1-1	TGTGCCAGTAGTATAGGGCCGGGAAGGGCCCCTGAAGCTTTCTTT	CASSIGPGRAPEAFF
.	.	TRBV9	TRBJ2-3	TGTGCCAGCAGCGTAGAGGGTAAGGGGCGGATCACAGATACGCAGTATTTT	CASSVEGKGRITDTQYF